A single sample is the source of the 13 T cell receptor beta chains below, sequenced in a study of shared clonotypes between healthy human individuals. Positive CCR7 selection of CD45RO-negative cells yielded the naive CD8 cells, and terminally differentiated effector memory CD45RA+ cells were excluded. This table comes from immunoSEQ multiplex PCR, and its TCRdb copy is limited to in-frame clones, with some not included. Here the sample spans 560,000 or so clones, approximately 96% being singletons. The sequencing sample was made of naive CD8+ T cells sorted from blood. These receptors were obtained from a woman aged 30 to 39 in good health.

The chain recombines TRBV5-4 with TRBJ1-4; 8 bases match TRBD1. V lost 1 base, J lost 3 bases, and 11 bases stayed unmatched. Looked up from germline, CDR1 is SGHNT and CDR2 is YYREEE (reference sequence). The CDR3 spans 18 residues. The chain's CDR3 is CASSLIPPGGAPNEKLFF. The CDR3 DNA reads TGTGCCAGCAGCTTGATTCCCCCAGGGGGCGCCCCTAATGAAAAACTGTTTTTT.

This chain uses TRBV11-2 with TRBJ2-1; 8 nucleotides align to TRBD1. Germline CDR1 reads SGHAT; CDR2 reads FQNNGV. This CDR3 is 15 amino acids long. With V trimmed by 5 bases and J by 1 base, 4 bases remained unmatched. The CDR3 DNA follows: TGTGCCAGCAGCCGCGGACAGGGTTCCTACAATGAGCAGTTCTTC. Amino acid sequence: CASSRGQGSYNEQFF.

The chain is built from TRBV10-1 and TRBJ2-7; tentatively, D is TRBD1 or TRBD2 (5 bases each). Looked up from germline, CDR1 is WNHNN and CDR2 is SYGVQD (reference sequence). V lost 11 bases, J lost 0 bases, and 17 bases lay in between. CDR3 size: 14 residues. The CDR3 region is CASSRDLSSYEQYF. The CDR3, as DNA: TGCGCCTCGTCCCGGGACCTGAGCTCCTACGAGCAGTACTTC.

V gene TRBV6-5 combines with J gene TRBJ2-1; TRBD2 matches 8 bases. V lost 0 bases, J lost 6 bases, and 7 bases stayed unmatched. This CDR3 is 16 amino acids long. CDR1 is MNHEY and CDR2 is SVGAGI in the germline V gene. CDR3 coding DNA: TGTGCCAGCAGTTACTCTGTAGCGGGATTGGTCAATGAGCAGTTCTTC. This encodes CASSYSVAGLVNEQFF.

The chain recombines TRBV20-1 with TRBJ2-7; D unclear. Germline CDR1 and CDR2: DFQATT and SNEGSKA (reference sequence). The CDR3 consists of 10 residues. The V gene lost 3 bases and the J gene lost 3 bases, with 3 bases spanning the gap. The CDR3 loop reads CSARHYEQYF. The CDR3 nucleotides read TGCAGTGCTAGGCACTACGAGCAGTACTTC.

This rearrangement joins TRBV7-9 to TRBJ2-7; 11 nucleotides align to TRBD2. With V trimmed by 0 bases and J by 6 bases, 7 bases remained unmatched. The CDR3 spans 16 residues. The germline CDR1 and CDR2 sequences are SEHNR and FQNEAQ (reference sequence). CDR3 region: CASSLAPTSGRREQYF. The CDR3 nucleotides read TGTGCCAGCAGCTTAGCCCCAACTAGCGGGAGACGCGAGCAGTACTTC. Combining the CDR3 with reference TRBV7-9 and TRBJ2-7 gives the whole variable domain DTGVSQNPRHKITKRGQNVTFRCDPISEHNRLYWYRQTLGQGPEFLTYFQNEAQLEKSRLLSDRFSAERPKGSFSTLEIQRTEQGDSAMYLCASSLAPTSGRREQYFGPGTRLTVT.

V usage is TRBV6-1 and J usage is TRBJ1-2, with no clear D. V was cut by 7 bases and J by 4 bases, with 13 bases left in between. The CDR3 runs 13 residues. Germline CDR1 MNHNS, CDR2 SASEGT. CDR3 region: CASNREAVYGYTF. As DNA, the CDR3 is TGTGCCAGCAATCGCGAAGCCGTCTATGGCTACACCTTC.

Concerning this clone: The junction shows a germline mismatch at one end, possibly a read error. The same CDR3 can be traced to other DNA sequences in this sample. The J gene is TRBJ2-7, the V gene TRBV5-1; 10 bases match TRBD1. CDR1 is SGHRS, CDR2 YFSETQ, per germline. This CDR3 spans 14 amino acids. CDR3: CASSFRDRGYEQYF. CDR3 DNA sequence: TGCGCCAGCAGCTTCCGGGACAGGGGCTACGAGCAATACTTC.

V is TRBV9 and J is TRBJ1-1; D unclear. Between the trimmed V and J ends, which lost 6 bases and 2 bases, there was a span of 14 bases. Germline V CDR1 and CDR2: SGDLS, YYNGEE. This CDR3 has 14 residues. CDR3: CASTDPGGNTEAFF. The CDR3 coding sequence is TGTGCCAGCACCGACCCTGGAGGAAACACTGAAGCTTTCTTT.

The chain has TRBV6-1 and TRBJ1-5; no clear D. CDR3 length: 13 amino acids. V lost 0 bases, J lost 7 bases, and 7 bases lay in between. CDR1 and CDR2 (germline): MNHNS, SASEGT. CDR3 in amino acids: CASSEAGGQPQHF. In DNA, the CDR3 is TGTGCCAGCAGTGAAGCAGGTGGCCAGCCCCAGCATTTT.

This sequence joins TRBV28 and TRBJ2-1; D remains ambiguous. V shed 8 bases and J shed 0 bases, with 14 bases lying between them. This CDR3 is built from 15 residues. The germline V gene has CDR1 MDHEN and CDR2 SYDVKM. The CDR3, as DNA: TGTGCCAGCCAGCAGGACGGATCCTCCTACAATGAGCAGTTCTTC. Translating it yields CASQQDGSSYNEQFF.

This chain uses TRBV30 with TRBJ2-7; D not certain. V shed 2 bases and J shed 1 base, with 9 bases lying between them. CDR1 GTSNPN and CDR2 SVGIG come from the germline V gene (reference sequence). This CDR3 is 13 amino acids long. As DNA, the CDR3 is TGTGCCTGGAGTCCGGGCCATTCCTACGAGCAGTACTTC. This translates into CAWSPGHSYEQYF. Filled out from reference TRBV30 and TRBJ2-7, the complete variable domain reads SQTIHQWPATLVQPVGSPLSLECTVEGTSNPNLYWYRQAAGRGLQLLFYSVGIGQISSEVPQNLSASRPQDRQFILSSKKLLLSDSGFYLCAWSPGHSYEQYFGPGTRLTVT.

The chain links TRBV9 to TRBJ1-5; TRBD1 matches at 7 bases. The CDR3 length is 14 residues. With 4 bases clipped from V and 5 bases from J, the junction kept 6 bases outside the gene matches. The germline V gene has CDR1 SGDLS and CDR2 YYNGEE. The CDR3 is CASSPHRGDQPQHF. The CDR3 coding sequence is TGTGCCAGCAGCCCCCACAGGGGAGATCAGCCCCAGCATTTT.